These 4 T cell receptor beta chains originate from one sample sequenced in a study of naive CD8 T cells in extremely preterm neonates. Study-wide results and limits: Preterm infants showed shorter CDR3s, fewer N additions and less trimming than older groups.

Samples were taken at extremely preterm deliveries at roughly 23-27 weeks of gestation. Clones were read by immunoSEQ multiplex PCR, and TCRdb kept only the in-frame ones, dropping some. This table holds tens of thousands of clones, 70% to 90% found once. Antigens of these TCRs are unknown. Sequencing was carried out using naive CD8+ T cells from cord blood. These receptors all come from a boy who was born preterm.

The V gene is TRBV19, the J gene TRBJ2-3; D remains ambiguous. There are 13 residues in the CDR3. With 1 base removed from V and 1 base from J, the gap between germline ends came to 3 bases. Germline lookup yields CDR1 LNHDA and CDR2 SQIVND (reference sequence). The CDR3 loop reads CASSIVGTDTQYF. In DNA, the CDR3 is TGTGCCAGTAGTATAGTGGGCACAGATACGCAGTATTTT. The whole variable domain, filled in from reference TRBV19 and TRBJ2-3, reads DGGITQSPKYLFRKEGQNVTLSCEQNLNHDAMYWYRQDPGQGLRLIYYSQIVNDFQKGDIAEGYSVSREKKESFPLTVTSAQKNPTAFYLCASSIVGTDTQYFGPGTRLTVL.

The chain joins TRBV2 to TRBJ1-1; the D is unclear. CDR3 length: 10 residues. CDR1 SNHLY and CDR2 FYNNEI come from the germline V gene. V lost 6 bases and J lost 3, with 2 bases in between. The CDR3 loop is CASRDTEAFF. The CDR3 DNA sequence: TGTGCCAGCAGGGACACTGAAGCTTTCTTT.

The chain recombines TRBV30 with TRBJ2-7; TRBD2 matches at 11 bases. Trimming cost V 4 bases and J 0 bases; bases outside gene matches: 2. The length of the CDR3 is 14 residues. Germline-derived CDR1 and CDR2 are GTSNPN and SVGIG (reference sequence). The CDR3, as DNA: TGTGCCTGGACTAGCGGGGGGACCTCCTACGAGCAGTACTTC. Translated, it gives CAWTSGGTSYEQYF.

The chain carries TRBV5-1 and TRBJ2-5; a weak D match, TRBD2 (6 bases). Germline CDR1 is SGHRS and CDR2 is YFSETQ. The CDR3 extends over 14 amino acids. V lost 0 bases and J lost 5, with 11 bases in between. The CDR3 coding sequence is TGCGCCAGCAGCTTGGGACTAGGGTATGAGACCCAGTACTTC. Translating gives CASSLGLGYETQYF.